The sequence of this T cell receptor beta chain was determined in a study of CD8 T cells in Susac syndrome. TCR beta from blood CD8+ and CD4+ T cells was sequenced. TEMRA cells were FACS-enriched, and CD8+ and CD4+ T cells were isolated negatively. After extraction with the RNeasy kit, roughly 0.45 to 1 ug of the RNA was reverse transcribed using random hexamers. The amplification used immunoSEQ multiplex PCR on TCR beta CDR3; it spanned 54 Vbeta and 13 Jbeta. Via MiXCR, TCRdb re-called the immunoSEQ multiplex PCR reads, giving one row per CDR3 protein. Found here are approximately 150,000 distinct CDR3 sequences, 85% to 95% of them singletons; the top ten hold approximately 0.094%. J gave up 4 bases and V 0 bases, and 3 bases lay outside the gene matches. Per germline, CDR1 SGHNT and CDR2 YYREEE (reference sequence). This CDR3 has 15 amino acids.

This rearrangement joins TRBV5-4 to TRBJ1-2, with TRBD1 identical over 10 bases. This receptor was taken from a human donor with multiple sclerosis. The sample taken for sequencing was CD4+ T cells from PBMCs. CDR3 DNA sequence: TGTGCCAGCAGCTTGGGGGACAGGGGACTCTATGGCTACACCTTC. It codes for CASSLGDRGLYGYTF.